This T cell receptor (beta chain) is from a study of T-cell reconstitution after alpha-beta-depleted transplantation in children. The CDR3 has 15 amino acids. The ends were cut back, 5 bases at V and 0 bases at J, with 11 bases in the middle. This clonotype was recorded at least ten times. Using unique molecular identifiers, the investigators prepared the TCRbeta library. TCRdb used MiXCR to reprocess the PCR reads, holding one entry per CDR3 protein. The table lists 750,000 to 950,000 distinct CDR3 sequences, 16% of them singletons. The receptor comes from a male patient younger than 18 who had a stem cell transplant for acute lymphoblastic leukemia, so the T cells may come from the graft donor. The gene calls are TRBV12-3 or TRBV12-4 and TRBJ2-1; D call uncertain. The source material was PBMCs, mostly from graft donor cells, sampled 360 days after TCRalphabeta/CD19-depleted stem cell transplant. The CDR3 DNA reads as TGTGCCAGCAGTGCACCTATGAGCTCCTACAATGAGCAGTTCTTC. This sequence encodes CASSAPMSSYNEQFF.